Listed here are 22 T cell receptor beta chains from one sample, sequenced in a study of blood T cell repertoires in COVID-19. The table came from immunoSEQ multiplex PCR; TCRdb's copy has only in-frame clones and leaves some out. The profile covers more than 300,000 clones, with approximately 91% appearing a single time and 3% to 5% taken by the ten largest. What was sequenced was PBMCs or T cells enriched from blood (not recorded which). Receptors were obtained from a woman aged 30 to 39 who had been exposed to COVID-19.

The chain joins TRBV3-1 (or the pseudogene TRBV3-2) to TRBJ1-4; 7 bases map to TRBD1. This CDR3 comprises 14 residues. The germline CDR1 and CDR2 sequences are LGHDT and YNNKEL (reference sequence). V dropped 5 bases and J dropped 5; count of bases not matched to a gene: 5. The CDR3 DNA reads TGTGCCAGCAGCTTATCGACAGGGAATGAAAAACTGTTTTTT. The encoded protein is CASSLSTGNEKLFF.

Here the CDR3 reads CASSFTSGGYADTQYF. CDR3 nucleotide sequence: TGCGCCAGCAGCTTTACTAGCGGGGGATACGCAGATACGCAGTATTTT. The chain recombines TRBV5-1 with TRBJ2-3, with 11 bases matching TRBD2. The germline CDR1 and CDR2 sequences are SGHRS and YFSETQ. V was pared by 2 bases and J by 4 bases, with 6 bases of the junction left unmatched. The CDR3 loop spans 16 amino acids.

This chain links TRBV30 with TRBJ1-5; tentatively, D is TRBD1 (6 bases). CDR1 and CDR2 from the germline V gene are GTSNPN and SVGIG (reference sequence). With 0 bases removed from V and 6 bases from J, the gap between germline ends came to 9 bases. This CDR3 spans 13 amino acids. The CDR3: CAWSVDSTQPQHF. The CDR3 nucleotides read TGTGCCTGGAGTGTGGACAGTACTCAGCCCCAGCATTTT.

This clone was seen only a few times. V and J are TRBV7-6 and TRBJ2-5; 8 bases map to TRBD2. After removal of 8 bases from V and 5 bases from J, the junction contained 10 bases not matched to a gene. Looked up from germline, CDR1 is SGHVS and CDR2 is FNYEAQ. There are 14 residues in the CDR3. DNA of the CDR3: TGTGCCAGCCGGCGGGGGGCGGTATCGGAGACCCAGTACTTC. Protein product: CASRRGAVSETQYF.

As to this clone: At the DNA level, this CDR3 is encoded by other sequences in the same sample as well. The J gene is TRBJ1-1, the V gene TRBV19; D is undetermined. CDR1 LNHDA and CDR2 SQIVND come from the germline V gene (reference sequence). The germline V and J ends were trimmed by 3 bases and 1 base, with 6 bases remaining between them. The CDR3 is 13 amino acids. CDR3 coding DNA: TGTGCCAGTAGTATTTCAGAGAACACTGAAGCTTTCTTT. Translating gives CASSISENTEAFF. Complete variable domain (other parts from reference TRBV19 and TRBJ1-1): DGGITQSPKYLFRKEGQNVTLSCEQNLNHDAMYWYRQDPGQGLRLIYYSQIVNDFQKGDIAEGYSVSREKKESFPLTVTSAQKNPTAFYLCASSISENTEAFFGQGTRLTVV.

This chain links TRBV28 with TRBJ1-4; 10 positions match TRBD1. With V trimmed by 6 bases and J by 7 bases, 5 bases remained unmatched. The CDR3 is 14 amino acids. Germline V gene lookup returns CDR1 MDHEN and CDR2 SYDVKM. This chain's CDR3 is CASRPGTGVEKLFF. The CDR3 DNA reads as TGTGCCAGCAGACCCGGGACAGGGGTTGAAAAACTGTTTTTT.

This clone was found once. The rearrangement links TRBV4-2 to TRBJ1-2; weak D call: TRBD1 (5 bases). With 4 bases removed from V and 3 bases from J, the gap between germline ends came to 18 bases. Germline-derived CDR1 and CDR2 are LGHNA and YNFKEQ. This CDR3 has 16 amino acids. The CDR3 here is CASSRLGGRGDYGYTF. The CDR3 region has the DNA TGTGCCAGCAGCCGACTGGGGGGGAGGGGCGACTATGGCTACACCTTC.

V gene TRBV2 combines with J gene TRBJ2-7, with TRBD1 identical over 11 bases. J gave up 3 bases and V 5 bases, and 3 bases lay outside the gene matches. This CDR3 contains 14 residues. Germline V gene lookup returns CDR1 SNHLY and CDR2 FYNNEI. The CDR3 bases are TGTGCCAGCAGTTGGGACAGGGGGTTCTACGAGCAGTACTTC. Encoded protein: CASSWDRGFYEQYF.

This chain links TRBV6-5 with TRBJ2-7, with 8 bases aligning to TRBD1. V was pared by 6 bases and J by 7 bases, with 8 bases of the junction left unmatched. The CDR3 consists of 13 residues. In germline, CDR1 is MNHEY, CDR2 SVGAGI. CDR3 sequence: CASRPTGAREQYF. The CDR3 DNA reads TGTGCCAGCAGGCCGACAGGGGCAAGGGAGCAGTACTTC.

The rearrangement joins TRBV7-9 to TRBJ2-3, with TRBD1 as a possible D gene (5 bases). The CDR3 loop spans 11 amino acids. Germline CDR1 SEHNR, CDR2 FQNEAQ (reference sequence). The V and J ends lost 5 bases and 5 bases respectively, with 5 bases between them. This CDR3 is CASSQGDTQYF. As DNA, the CDR3 is TGTGCCAGCAGCCAGGGAGATACGCAGTATTTT.

The chain joins TRBV3-1 (or the pseudogene TRBV3-2) to TRBJ1-3; weak D call: TRBD1 (6 bases). Germline V gene sequence: CDR1 LGHDT, CDR2 YNNKEL (reference sequence). The CDR3 length is 16 residues. The V and J ends lost 4 bases and 0 bases respectively, with 13 bases between them. CDR3: CASSRATGFSGNTIYF. The CDR3 bases are TGTGCCAGCAGCCGTGCAACAGGGTTCTCTGGAAACACCATATATTTT.

The chain joins TRBV7-9 to TRBJ2-4; 9 bases match TRBD1. CDR1 and CDR2 (germline): SEHNR, FQNEAQ (reference sequence). This CDR3 has 18 residues. After removal of 5 bases from V and 2 bases from J, the junction contained 13 bases not matched to a gene. CDR3 in amino acids: CASSPPLRQGGTKNIQYF. The DNA of the CDR3 is TGTGCCAGCAGCCCACCCCTTAGACAGGGGGGGACCAAAAACATTCAGTACTTC.

The genes are TRBV5-6 and TRBJ2-7; possibly TRBD1 for D (6 bases). CDR1 is SGHDT and CDR2 is YYEEEE in the germline V gene. CDR3 length equals 12 residues. Deletions cut 3 bases from V and 6 bases from J, with 10 bases between. CDR3 amino acids: CASSSGVGEQYF. The CDR3 DNA reads TGTGCCAGCAGCTCAGGGGTTGGCGAGCAGTACTTC. Variable domain in full (rest from reference TRBV5-6 and TRBJ2-7): DAGVTQSPTHLIKTRGQQVTLRCSPKSGHDTVSWYQQALGQGPQFIFQYYEEEERQRGNFPDRFSGHQFPNYSSELNVNALLLGDSALYLCASSSGVGEQYFGPGTRLTVT.

The CDR3, as DNA: TGCAGCGTTGGGGAAGGGGGAGTCGGTGAAAAACTGTTTTTT. Encoded protein: CSVGEGGVGEKLFF. The chain links TRBV29-1 to TRBJ1-4, with a weak D call TRBD1 (6 bases). Trimming took off 4 bases at V and 7 bases at J, with 16 bases between the two ends. This CDR3 comprises 14 residues. CDR1 SQVTM and CDR2 ANQGSEA come from the germline V gene.

The chain links TRBV7-2 to TRBJ2-7, with 7 bases fitting TRBD1. This CDR3 contains 16 residues. J gave up 3 bases and V 2 bases, and 10 bases lay outside the gene matches. Per germline, CDR1 SGHTA and CDR2 FQGNSA. Here the CDR3 DNA reads TGTGCCAGCAGCTTAATCCCGGACAGGATGAACTACGAGCAGTACTTC. Translating it yields CASSLIPDRMNYEQYF. The full variable domain, with the rest looked up from reference TRBV7-2 and TRBJ2-7, is GAGVSQSPSNKVTEKGKDVELRCDPISGHTALYWYRQSLGQGLEFLIYFQGNSAPDKSGLPSDRFSAERTGGSVSTLTIQRTQQEDSAVYLCASSLIPDRMNYEQYFGPGTRLTVT.

The V gene is TRBV10-3, the J gene TRBJ1-5; 8 nucleotides agree with TRBD1. CDR3 length: 15 residues. The germline V gene has CDR1 ENHRY and CDR2 SYGVKD. V dropped 6 bases and J dropped 4; count of bases not matched to a gene: 8. The CDR3 sequence is CAIRVGTGPNQPQHF. The CDR3 nucleotides are TGTGCCATCAGAGTCGGGACAGGCCCTAATCAGCCCCAGCATTTT.

The V gene is TRBV24-1, the J gene TRBJ2-3; no clear D gene. This CDR3 is 13 amino acids long. Trimming stripped 3 bases from V and 2 bases from J, with 5 bases between. Germline V gene sequence: CDR1 KGHDR, CDR2 SFDVKD. Written as DNA, the CDR3 is TGTGCCACCAGTGATACGGTCACAGATACGCAGTATTTT. Protein product: CATSDTVTDTQYF.

The genes are TRBV4-2 and TRBJ2-2; TRBD2 matches at 9 bases. The CDR3 consists of 15 residues. From germline, CDR1 is LGHNA and CDR2 YNFKEQ. Unmatched junction bases numbered 6, after V lost 3 bases and J lost 7 bases. CDR3 sequence: CASSHGSSGVGELFF. The CDR3 nucleotides read TGTGCCAGCAGCCATGGGTCTAGCGGGGTCGGGGAGCTGTTTTTT.

The V gene is TRBV27, the J gene TRBJ1-2, with 8 bases matching TRBD1. This CDR3 region has 17 residues. The germline V gene has CDR1 MNHEY and CDR2 SMNVEV (reference sequence). The V gene end was trimmed by 5 bases and the J gene end by 4 bases; junction bases not matched to a gene: 15. The CDR3 region is CASSPLGTGPNFYGYTF. The CDR3 nucleotides are TGTGCCAGCAGTCCCCTCGGGACAGGACCCAACTTCTATGGCTACACCTTC.

This sequence joins TRBV11-2 and TRBJ2-5, with TRBD1 identical over 9 bases. Losses at the gene ends were 3 bases for V and 3 bases for J; bases not matched to a gene: 5. The CDR3 has 15 amino acids. Germline values: CDR1 SGHAT, CDR2 FQNNGV. In DNA form, the CDR3 reads TGTGCCAGCAGCTTCGGACAGGGGTTCAAAGAGACCCAGTACTTC. This sequence encodes CASSFGQGFKETQYF.

This chain links TRBV6-5 with TRBJ1-3; possible D gene TRBD1, 5 bases. This CDR3 has 15 residues. Looked up from germline, CDR1 is MNHEY and CDR2 is SVGAGI. V was pared by 4 bases and J by 0 bases, with 10 bases between. The chain's CDR3 is CASSSTGLSGNTIYF. The CDR3 DNA follows: TGTGCCAGCAGTTCAACAGGCCTCTCTGGAAACACCATATATTTT.

The V gene is TRBV6-6, the J gene TRBJ1-5; 7 nucleotides match TRBD1. CDR1 and CDR2 from the germline V gene are MNHNY and SVGAGI (reference sequence). This CDR3 has 15 amino acids. With 0 bases clipped from V and 4 bases from J, the junction kept 3 bases outside the gene matches. CDR3 residues: CASSYSGRGNQPQHF. In DNA, the CDR3 is TGTGCCAGCAGTTACTCAGGCAGGGGGAATCAGCCCCAGCATTTT.